One T cell receptor beta chain is described in this entry. TCRdb processed the 5' RACE reads again and assigns one entry to each CDR3 protein, with no DNA. The table lists approximately 400,000 distinct CDR3 sequences, with around 2.5% in the top ten. This sample stems from a study of monozygotic twins with inflammatory bowel disease. Germline-derived CDR1 and CDR2 are DFQATT and SNEGSKA (reference sequence). The CDR3 sequence is 18 residues long. This receptor was obtained from a human donor with ulcerative colitis or Crohn's disease, or a healthy co-twin of an affected twin (not recorded which). The specimen sequenced was blood. V is TRBV20-1 and J is TRBJ2-1; checking the TCRdb D call of TRBD2 is not possible without DNA. CDR3 loop: CSARFLRPGRTSYNEQFF.